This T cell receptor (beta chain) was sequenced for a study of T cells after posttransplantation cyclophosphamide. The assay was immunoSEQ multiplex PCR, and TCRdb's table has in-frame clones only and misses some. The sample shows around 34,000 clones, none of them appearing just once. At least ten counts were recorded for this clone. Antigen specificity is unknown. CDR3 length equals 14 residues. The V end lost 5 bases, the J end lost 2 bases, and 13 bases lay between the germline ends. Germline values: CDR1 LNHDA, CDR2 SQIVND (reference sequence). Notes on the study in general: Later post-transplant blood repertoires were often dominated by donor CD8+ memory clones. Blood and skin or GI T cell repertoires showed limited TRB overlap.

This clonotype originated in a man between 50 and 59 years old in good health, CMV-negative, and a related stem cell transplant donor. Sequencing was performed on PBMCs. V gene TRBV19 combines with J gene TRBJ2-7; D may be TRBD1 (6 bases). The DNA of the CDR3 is TGTGCCAGTAGTGGGACACCGGGCCCCTACGAGCAGTACTTC. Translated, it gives CASSGTPGPYEQYF. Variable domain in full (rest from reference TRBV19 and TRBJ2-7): DGGITQSPKYLFRKEGQNVTLSCEQNLNHDAMYWYRQDPGQGLRLIYYSQIVNDFQKGDIAEGYSVSREKKESFPLTVTSAQKNPTAFYLCASSGTPGPYEQYFGPGTRLTVT.